This record covers a single T cell receptor (beta chain). The entry originates in a study of blood T cell repertoires in COVID-19. Overall study: Both acute and convalescent COVID-19 samples were obtained from the United States, Italy and Spain.

Sequencing was performed with immunoSEQ multiplex PCR; in TCRdb, only in-frame clones are kept and a portion is missing. The sample contains fewer than 250,000 clones, around 88% of which appear only once. In assigning cohorts, the study relied on participant-reported clinical history. The origin of this receptor is a woman aged 45-59 years with acute COVID-19. Sample: PBMCs or T cells enriched from blood (not recorded which).

The DNA of the CDR3 is TGTGCCAGCAGCCCTAGAGGGGAGGGGGAGACCCAGTACTTC. Its protein product is CASSPRGEGETQYF. This chain joins TRBV7-6 and TRBJ2-5; TRBD2 agrees at 7 bases. CDR3 size: 14 residues. Germline values: CDR1 SGHVS, CDR2 FNYEAQ. Germline trimming cut 5 bases from V and 5 bases from J; bases unmatched to any gene: 8.